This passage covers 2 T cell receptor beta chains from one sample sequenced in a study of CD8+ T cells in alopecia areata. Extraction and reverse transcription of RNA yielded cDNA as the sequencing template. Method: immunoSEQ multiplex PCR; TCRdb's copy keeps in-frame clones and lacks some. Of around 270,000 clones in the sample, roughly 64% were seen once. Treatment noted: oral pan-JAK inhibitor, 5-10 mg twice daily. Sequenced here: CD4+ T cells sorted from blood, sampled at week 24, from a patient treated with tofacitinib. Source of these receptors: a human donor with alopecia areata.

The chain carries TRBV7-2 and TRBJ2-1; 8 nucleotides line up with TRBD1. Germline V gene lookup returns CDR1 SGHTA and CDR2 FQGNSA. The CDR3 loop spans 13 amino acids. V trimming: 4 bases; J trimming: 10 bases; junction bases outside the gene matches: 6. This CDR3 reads CASSSRTGTEQFF. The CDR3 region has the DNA TGTGCCAGCAGCTCCCGGACAGGGACCGAGCAGTTCTTC.

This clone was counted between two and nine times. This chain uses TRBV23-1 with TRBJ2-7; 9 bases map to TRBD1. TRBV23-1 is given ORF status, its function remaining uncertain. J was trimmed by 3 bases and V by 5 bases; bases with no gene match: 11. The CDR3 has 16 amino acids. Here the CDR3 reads CASSARTGEFGYEQYF. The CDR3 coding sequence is TGCGCCAGCAGTGCAAGGACAGGGGAGTTCGGCTACGAGCAGTACTTC.